This T cell receptor beta chain emerged from a study of multiple sclerosis patients with progressive multifocal leukoencephalopathy. Regarding time point: about a year of natalizumab therapy. This CDR3 is 12 amino acids long. Germline V gene sequence: CDR1 MDHEN, CDR2 SYDVKM. With 8 bases removed from V and 6 bases from J, the gap between germline ends came to 10 bases. The method was immunoSEQ multiplex PCR; TCRdb's version includes in-frame clones alone and lacks a portion of them. The sample has 30,000 or so clones, 90% seen once. The chain has TRBV28 and TRBJ1-4; the D is unclear. The TCR sequence derives from a human donor with multiple sclerosis. This specimen consisted of PBMCs, obtained from a patient treated with natalizumab. CDR3 sequence (DNA): TGTGCCAGCGGATCACTATATGAAAAACTGTTTTTT. Protein sequence: CASGSLYEKLFF.